These 8 T cell receptor beta chains share one sample of origin, sequenced in a study of blood T cell repertoires in COVID-19. TCRdb's copy holds only in-frame clones and misses some; the assay was immunoSEQ multiplex PCR. This table has roughly 250,000 clones, roughly nine tenths appearing once. Sequences were obtained from PBMCs or T cells enriched from blood (not recorded which). All receptors derive from a woman between 50 and 59 years old who had recovered from COVID-19.

The rearrangement links TRBV14 to TRBJ1-6, with D hard to call. V shed 0 bases and J shed 7 bases, with 10 bases lying between them. Germline lookup yields CDR1 SGHDN and CDR2 FVKESK. The CDR3 covers 15 residues. The CDR3 bases are TGTGCCAGCAGCCAAGATAACAGTTTCAATTCACCCCTCCACTTT. Translation: CASSQDNSFNSPLHF.

The CDR3 loop reads CASSHYGGLVTHNEQFF. CDR3 DNA sequence: TGTGCCAGCAGCCATTACGGAGGACTAGTGACCCACAATGAGCAGTTCTTC. This chain joins TRBV4-2 and TRBJ2-1, with TRBD2 identical over 7 bases. Germline lookup yields CDR1 LGHNA and CDR2 YNFKEQ. The CDR3 extends over 17 amino acids. Trimming removed 3 bases from V and 5 bases from J; junction bases left unmatched: 13.

The chain employs TRBV10-3 and TRBJ1-4; tentative D call: TRBD1 (6 bases). Germline CDR1 and CDR2: ENHRY and SYGVKD. The CDR3 runs 16 residues. The ends were cut back, 0 bases at V and 10 bases at J, with 18 bases in the middle. The CDR3 region has the DNA TGTGCCATCAGTGAGTCGGGAGTCGGGGGGCAGGCAAAACTGTTTTTT. Translating gives CAISESGVGGQAKLFF.

The chain couples TRBV2 to TRBJ2-5, with TRBD1 matching over 8 bases. The CDR3 sequence is 14 residues long. J lost 5 bases, V lost 6 bases, and 8 bases had no gene match. Germline CDR1 reads SNHLY; CDR2 reads FYNNEI. The CDR3 reads CASRTSGGAETQYF. The DNA for the CDR3 is TGTGCCAGCAGGACATCAGGGGGCGCGGAGACCCAGTACTTC. The complete variable domain, with remaining parts taken from reference TRBV2 and TRBJ2-5, reads EPEVTQTPSHQVTQMGQEVILRCVPISNHLYFYWYRQILGQKVEFLVSFYNNEISEKSEIFDDQFSVERPDGSNFTLKIRSTKLEDSAMYFCASRTSGGAETQYFGPGTRLLVL.

CDR3 sequence (DNA): TGTGCCAGCAGCCAAGACGGGACAGGGGATGGGTACGAGCAGTACTTC. Translated, it gives CASSQDGTGDGYEQYF. The chain combines TRBV4-2 with TRBJ2-7, with 10 positions matching TRBD1. Germline CDR1 LGHNA, CDR2 YNFKEQ. The CDR3 length is 16 residues. J gave up 4 bases and V 0 bases, and 6 bases lay outside the gene matches.

The chain joins TRBV28 to TRBJ1-2; a weak D match, TRBD1 (6 bases). V lost 5 bases and J lost 2, with 18 bases in between. Germline-derived CDR1 and CDR2 are MDHEN and SYDVKM. This CDR3 has 16 residues. The CDR3 loop is CASSPRTESYNYGYTF. In DNA, the CDR3 is TGTGCCAGCAGTCCTAGGACAGAGAGCTACAACTATGGCTACACCTTC.

The chain carries TRBV6-5 and TRBJ2-2, with 9 positions matching TRBD1. Germline values: CDR1 MNHEY, CDR2 SVGAGI. The CDR3 extends over 13 amino acids. V trimming: 6 bases; J trimming: 6 bases; junction bases outside the gene matches: 2. The CDR3 DNA follows: TGTGCCAGCAGAACAGGGGGCGCCGGGGAGCTGTTTTTT. Residues: CASRTGGAGELFF.

The chain links TRBV30 to TRBJ1-2, with D possibly TRBD1 on 5 matching bases. The CDR3 consists of 11 residues. Germline CDR1 GTSNPN, CDR2 SVGIG (reference sequence). Trimming left V 2 bases short and J 5 bases short, with 6 bases between. CDR3 amino acids: CAWSRGYGYTF. The CDR3 nucleotides read TGTGCCTGGAGTCGGGGGTATGGCTACACCTTC.